These T cell receptor beta chains were read from a single sample in a study of memory CD4+ T cells and cytomegalovirus serostatus. Data came from immunoSEQ multiplex PCR; TCRdb stores just in-frame clones and leaves some out. The sample has 46,000 or so clones, roughly 78% seen once; the top ten hold approximately 0.96%. The sample consisted of memory CD4+ T cells from blood. The receptors here all came from an adult in good health and CMV-seronegative. Both conserved end residues are part of each CDR3. Each record gives: CDR3 protein, CDR3 DNA, V gene, D gene, clone size, J gene. D genes are given only for firm matches. Where a row states a size, it is once, few, many or the class of an expanded clone; other rows omit it.

CDR3: CASSGTGGNNSPLHF; DNA: TGTGCCAGCAGTGGCACGGGGGGCAATAATTCACCCCTCCACTTT; V: TRBV7-2; D: .; size: .; J: TRBJ1-6
CDR3: CASSSEYYGYTF; DNA: TGTGCCAGCAGTTCGGAGTACTATGGCTACACCTTC; V: TRBV28; D: .; size: .; J: TRBJ1-2
CDR3: CASSPPVMTGPNTEAFF; DNA: TGTGCCAGCTCACCACCGGTAATGACAGGGCCGAACACTGAAGCTTTCTTT; V: TRBV18; D: TRBD1; size: .; J: TRBJ1-1
CDR3: CASSRRQGNNGELFF; DNA: TGTGCCAGTAGTAGACGACAGGGGAATAACGGGGAGCTGTTTTTT; V: TRBV19; D: TRBD1; size: .; J: TRBJ2-2
CDR3: CASSLSRIGYSNQPQHF; DNA: TGTGCCAGCAGTTTATCCCGGATAGGGTATAGCAATCAGCCCCAGCATTTT; V: TRBV28; D: .; size: .; J: TRBJ1-5
CDR3: CASSLGRRRAGVQETQYF; DNA: TGTGCCAGCAGCTTAGGCCGCCGTCGGGCAGGCGTCCAAGAGACCCAGTACTTC; V: TRBV7-9; D: .; size: .; J: TRBJ2-5
CDR3: CASRDRQGAGQPQHF; DNA: TGTGCCAGCAGGGACAGACAGGGGGCGGGTCAGCCCCAGCATTTT; V: TRBV2; D: TRBD1; size: .; J: TRBJ1-5
CDR3: CASSLARRTGEKLFF; DNA: TGTGCCAGCAGCTTAGCGCGAAGGACGGGTGAAAAACTGTTTTTT; V: TRBV7-9; D: .; size: .; J: TRBJ1-4
CDR3: CASSPLVPSGELFF; DNA: TGTGCCAGCAGCCCCCTTGTACCCTCGGGGGAGCTGTTTTTT; V: TRBV7-2; D: .; size: .; J: TRBJ2-2
CDR3: CASSLNVVDGDSPLHF; DNA: TGTGCCAGCTCACTTAACGTGGTCGATGGGGATTCACCCCTCCACTTT; V: TRBV18; D: .; size: .; J: TRBJ1-6
CDR3: CAISRTGGRDQPQHF; DNA: TGTGCCATCAGTAGGACAGGGGGAAGAGATCAGCCCCAGCATTTT; V: TRBV10-3; D: TRBD1; size: .; J: TRBJ1-5
CDR3: CASSDSFTGADTQYF; DNA: TGTGCCAGCAGTGACTCTTTTACCGGCGCGGATACGCAGTATTTT; V: TRBV6-4; D: .; size: .; J: TRBJ2-3
CDR3: CASSEGGVGTYGYTF; DNA: TGTGCCAGCAGTGAAGGTGGGGTGGGGACCTATGGCTACACCTTC; V: TRBV6-1; D: .; size: .; J: TRBJ1-2
CDR3: CASSQNTVIANYGYTF; DNA: TGTGCCAGCAGCCAAAATACAGTGATAGCTAACTATGGCTACACCTTC; V: TRBV7-2; D: .; size: once; J: TRBJ1-2
CDR3: CASSSSGASGANVLTF; DNA: TGTGCCAGCAGCTCTTCAGGTGCCTCTGGGGCCAACGTCCTGACTTTC; V: TRBV7-2; D: .; size: once; J: TRBJ2-6
CDR3: CASSMPLGANVLTF; DNA: TGCGCCAGCTCTATGCCGTTAGGGGCCAACGTCCTGACTTTC; V: TRBV5-1; D: .; size: few; J: TRBJ2-6
CDR3: CASSLGGNEQFF; DNA: TGCGCCAGCAGCTTAGGAGGGAATGAGCAGTTCTTC; V: TRBV5-1; D: .; size: .; J: TRBJ2-1
CDR3: CASSLGTGNEKLFF; DNA: TGTGCCAGCAGCTTGGGGACAGGGAATGAAAAACTGTTTTTT; V: TRBV11-2; D: TRBD1; size: .; J: TRBJ1-4
CDR3: CASRLLGLTGELFF; DNA: TGTGCCAGCAGACTCTTGGGGCTCACCGGGGAGCTGTTTTTT; V: TRBV6-1; D: .; size: .; J: TRBJ2-2
CDR3: CASGDRGSGNTIYF; DNA: TGCGCCAGCGGGGACAGGGGCTCTGGAAACACCATATATTTT; V: TRBV5-1; D: TRBD1; size: once; J: TRBJ1-3
CDR3: CSARGTNEQFF; DNA: TGCAGTGCTAGAGGGACCAATGAGCAGTTCTTC; V: TRBV20-1; D: .; size: .; J: TRBJ2-1
CDR3: CASSLDGEKLFF; DNA: TGTGCCAGCAGCTTGGACGGTGAAAAACTGTTTTTT; V: TRBV5-4; D: .; size: .; J: TRBJ1-4
CDR3: CASSLFGSGANVLTF; DNA: TGTGCCAGCAGCTTGTTCGGGTCCGGGGCCAACGTCCTGACTTTC; V: TRBV5-8; D: .; size: .; J: TRBJ2-6
CDR3: CASSLGGLMGDQPQHF; DNA: TGTGCCAGCAGCTTGGGTGGGCTTATGGGGGATCAGCCCCAGCATTTT; V: TRBV5-6; D: .; size: few; J: TRBJ1-5
CDR3: CASSPNGDSYEQYF; DNA: TGTGCCAGCAGTCCAAACGGGGACTCCTACGAGCAGTACTTC; V: TRBV27; D: .; size: .; J: TRBJ2-7